In its sample, the clone carrying this T cell receptor (beta chain) was seen a few times. Its antigen is as yet unknown. Germline lookup yields CDR1 SGHAT and CDR2 FQNNGV. Trimming stripped 2 bases from V and 2 bases from J, with 14 bases between. The CDR3 extends over 16 amino acids. The table came from immunoSEQ multiplex PCR; TCRdb's copy has only in-frame clones and leaves some out. The sample contains 640,000 or so clones, less than 80% of which appear only once. The data were obtained in a study of shared clonotypes between healthy human individuals. Findings and limits, study-wide: In a handful of donors, approximately 5% of naive CD4 clonotypes appeared in common. Represented genetic and exposure-history diversity was restricted by having few donors. A reduction in generation probabilities was seen for non-shared clonotypes relative to those shared by all four donors.

The V gene is TRBV11-2, the J gene TRBJ2-3; D is perhaps TRBD2 (6 bases). The clonotype was recovered from a woman aged 25 to 39 in good health. Sequenced input: memory CD4+ T cells sorted from blood. Subset indicated: CD45RA-negative fraction. CDR3 nucleotide sequence: TGTGCCAGCAGCTTAAAGGGGACTCACGCCACAGATACGCAGTATTTT. It encodes CASSLKGTHATDTQYF.